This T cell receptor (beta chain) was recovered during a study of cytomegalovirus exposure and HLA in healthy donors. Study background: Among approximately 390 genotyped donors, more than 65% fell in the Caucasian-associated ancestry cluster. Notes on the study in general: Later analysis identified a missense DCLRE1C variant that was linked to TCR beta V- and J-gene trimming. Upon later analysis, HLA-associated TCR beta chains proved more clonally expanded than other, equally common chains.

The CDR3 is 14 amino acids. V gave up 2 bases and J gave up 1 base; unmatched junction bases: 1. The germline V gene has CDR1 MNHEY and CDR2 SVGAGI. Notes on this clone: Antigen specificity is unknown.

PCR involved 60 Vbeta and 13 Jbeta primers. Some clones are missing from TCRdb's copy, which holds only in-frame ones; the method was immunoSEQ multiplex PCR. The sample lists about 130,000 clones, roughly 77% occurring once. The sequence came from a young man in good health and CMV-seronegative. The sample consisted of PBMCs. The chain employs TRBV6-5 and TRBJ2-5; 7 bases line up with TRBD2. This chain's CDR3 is CASSYGGGQETQYF. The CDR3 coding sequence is TGTGCCAGCAGTTACGGCGGGGGCCAAGAGACCCAGTACTTC.